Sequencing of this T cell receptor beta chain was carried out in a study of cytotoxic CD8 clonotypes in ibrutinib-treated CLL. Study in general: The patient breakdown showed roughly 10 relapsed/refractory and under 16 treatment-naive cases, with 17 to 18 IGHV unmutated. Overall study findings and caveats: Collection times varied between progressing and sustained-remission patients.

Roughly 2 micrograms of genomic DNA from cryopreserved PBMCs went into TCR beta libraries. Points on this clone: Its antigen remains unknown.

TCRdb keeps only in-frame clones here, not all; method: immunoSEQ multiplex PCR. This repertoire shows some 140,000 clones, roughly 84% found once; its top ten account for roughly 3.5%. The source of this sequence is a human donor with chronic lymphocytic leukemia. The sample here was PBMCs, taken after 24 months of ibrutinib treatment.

As DNA, the CDR3 is TGCGCCAGCAGCAATACAGGGACTAACTATGGCTACACCTTC. As protein: CASSNTGTNYGYTF. The chain employs TRBV5-1 and TRBJ1-2; possibly TRBD1 for D (6 bases). The germline CDR1 and CDR2 sequences are SGHRS and YFSETQ. CDR3 length: 14 amino acids. With 4 bases removed from V and 0 bases from J, the gap between germline ends came to 10 bases.